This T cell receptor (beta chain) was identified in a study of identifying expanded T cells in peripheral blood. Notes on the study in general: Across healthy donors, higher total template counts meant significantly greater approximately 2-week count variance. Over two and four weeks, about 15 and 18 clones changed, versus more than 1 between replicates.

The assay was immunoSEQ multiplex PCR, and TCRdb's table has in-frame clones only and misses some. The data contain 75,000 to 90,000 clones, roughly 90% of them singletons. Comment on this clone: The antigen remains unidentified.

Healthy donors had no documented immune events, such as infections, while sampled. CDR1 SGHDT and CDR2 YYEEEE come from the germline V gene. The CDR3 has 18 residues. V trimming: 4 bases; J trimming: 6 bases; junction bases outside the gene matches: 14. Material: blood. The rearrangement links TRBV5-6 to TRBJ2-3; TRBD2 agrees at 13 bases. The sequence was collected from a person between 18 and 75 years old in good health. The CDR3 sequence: CASSTSWTSGGTSDTQYF. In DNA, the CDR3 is TGTGCCAGCAGCACCTCCTGGACTAGCGGGGGAACCAGCGATACGCAGTATTTT.